This T cell receptor beta chain was identified during a study of blood T cell repertoires in COVID-19 (dated by TCRdb to about 2020). For the wider study: Samples from collaborators originated in the United States, Italy and Spain and spanned both the acute and convalescent phases of COVID-19. Subjects who had been exposed to COVID-19, were actively infected with it, or had recovered from it provided the deeply sampled blood TCRbeta repertoires that made up the dataset. Where available, HLA class I and class II types were taken from metadata supplied by the sample provider and were not determined by assay-based typing. Samples were obtained from the ongoing ImmuneRACE study (first 160 participants) and from 950 to 1,500 subjects provided by 6 global collaborators. The material from the prospective study consisted of cDNA or gDNA derived from T cells, B-cell-depleted T cells, or PBMCs. The repertoires were made available in a free public database intended to serve as a resource for research on the immune response to SARS-CoV-2. A de-identified subject ID, COVID-19 status, age in years and sex were almost always included in the sample metadata.

For CDR1 and CDR2, the germline V gene lists LGHNA and YSLEER. Trimming leaves V shorter by 4 bases and J shorter by 5 bases, with the junction holding 10 bases beyond the gene matches. The CDR3 numbers 15 residues from cysteine through phenylalanine. Only CDR3 DNA is held: 45 bases, read in frame from base 1. Collaborating institutions collected whole blood in K2EDTA tubes following their own protocols. For TCRbeta analysis, collaborator samples were shipped as frozen whole blood, as isolated PBMCs, or as DNA extracted from either sample type. TCRbeta CDR3 regions were amplified from genomic DNA using the immunoSEQ Assay, a bias-controlled multiplex PCR. In the authors' own workflow: Within the assay, amplification of reference gene primers was used to estimate how many nucleated cells each sample contained. To quantify the absolute abundance of each unique TCRbeta CDR3 rearrangement, sequence reads were collapsed and filtered. For each sample, productive Simpson clonality was calculated by taking the square root of Simpson's diversity index across productive rearrangements. As stored in TCRdb, this immuneACCESS dataset retains in-frame rearrangements with V and J assigned. A fraction of the clones does not appear; measured against another copy, unresolved V genes explain less than half of the discrepancy, and the remainder lacks a known reason. That table is the source of V, J and clone size, and D and trimming were worked out from the DNA. In this sample the table shows around 82,000 clones, approximately 91% of which occur a single time. The ten largest account for less than 15% of the sample.

What the authors observed across the whole study: How much clinical and demographic metadata was included differed by source and by participant, and the metadata was provided uncurated.

In the case of this clone: What antigen it recognizes has not been identified. The record has no base qualities; no much larger clone is one base away.

The rearranged segments are TRBV4-3 and TRBJ1-2; the central 7 bases match TRBD1. This clonotype originated in a man aged 70 or older with active or convalescent COVID-19. Sample: peripheral blood. The CDR3 is CASSRRPGTEYGYTF. DNA sequence: TGCGCCAGCAGCCGCCGTCCCGGGACAGAGTATGGCTACACCTTC.